What follows is one T cell receptor (beta chain) and its context. The data are from a study of blood T cell repertoires in COVID-19. Study summary: Acute-phase and convalescent COVID-19 samples originated in the United States, Italy and Spain. The cDNA or gDNA used as material had been derived from T cells, B-cell-depleted T cells, or PBMCs.

This CDR3 is built from 17 residues. Per the germline V gene, CDR1 is SEHNR and CDR2 is FQNEAQ (reference sequence). Trimming at V came to 5 bases and at J to 0 bases, leaving 10 bases not matched to a gene. Authors' data handling: Amplification from reference gene primers served as the basis for estimated nucleated cell counts. Profiling relied on immunoSEQ multiplex PCR, and the TCRdb table lists in-frame clones only, not all of them. That table is the source of V, J and clone size, and D and trimming were worked out from the DNA. The profile shows about 140,000 clones, around 78% of them singletons.

Sequenced input: peripheral blood. J is TRBJ1-3 and V is TRBV7-9; 7 bases align to TRBD1. The source of this sequence is a woman of 80 years or more with active or convalescent COVID-19. The CDR3 DNA is TGTGCCAGCAGCCCACAGGGGCCACCTTCCTCTGGAAACACCATATATTTT. Its translation: CASSPQGPPSSGNTIYF. The full variable domain, rest sourced from reference TRBV7-9 and TRBJ1-3, is DTGVSQNPRHKITKRGQNVTFRCDPISEHNRLYWYRQTLGQGPEFLTYFQNEAQLEKSRLLSDRFSAERPKGSFSTLEIQRTEQGDSAMYLCASSPQGPPSSGNTIYFGEGSWLTVV.